This TCR beta chain appears in the sequencing data of a study of blood T cells in healthy people across ages. A few counts support this clonotype. Germline V gene data show CDR1 as MGHDK and CDR2 as SYGVNS. V lost 6 bases, J lost 4 bases, and 9 bases stayed unmatched. The CDR3 has 15 amino acids. Then a second PCR, running about 7 to 11 cycles, was carried out with a sample-barcoded 5' primer and a J-beta primer mix. Each cDNA molecule was tagged by a template-switch adaptor that had 12 random nucleotides. At least 2.5 million CDR3-containing paired-end reads were obtained per sample. TCRdb re-derived calls from the 5' RACE reads in MiXCR, one entry per CDR3 protein. The table shows about 2 million distinct CDR3 sequences, with roughly 50% occurring only once.

The sequenced material came from blood. This chain connects TRBV25-1 to TRBJ1-2; the match to TRBD1 covers 9 bases. The sequence came from a woman aged 35 to 49 in good health. DNA of the CDR3: TGTGCCAGCAGGATGGGACAGGGAGGATCCTATGGCTACACCTTC. Translated, it gives CASRMGQGGSYGYTF.